This entry describes one T cell receptor beta chain. Its antigen is unidentified. These data originate in a study of OX40 agonist ivuxolimab in advanced cancers. Whole-study context: Treatment received earlier with anti-PD-1, anti-PD-L1 or anti-CTLA-4 agents was allowed, and approximately 40% had some.

This CDR3 is 15 amino acids long. CDR1 is SGHKS, CDR2 YYEKEE, per germline (reference sequence). The ends were cut back, 1 base at V and 4 bases at J, with 14 bases in the middle. Study conclusions and caveats: Compared with CD4+, CD8+ T cells on average had more expanded clones. Certain nonresponders likewise exhibited a low normalized T-cell clonal expansion.

TCRdb keeps only in-frame clones here, not all; method: immunoSEQ multiplex PCR. The table shows 50,000 to 75,000 clones, with 82% occurring only once. The TCR originated in an adult with an advanced solid tumor such as melanoma, head and neck, liver or kidney cancer. Here the sequenced sample was CD4+ or CD8+ T cells sorted from blood, taken in a trial of the OX40 agonist ivuxolimab. This chain links TRBV5-5 with TRBJ1-1, with a weak D call TRBD1 (5 bases). The CDR3, as DNA: TGTGCCAGCAGCTTGATAGGAGGGGTCGGCACTGAAGCTTTCTTT. Its protein product is CASSLIGGVGTEAFF.